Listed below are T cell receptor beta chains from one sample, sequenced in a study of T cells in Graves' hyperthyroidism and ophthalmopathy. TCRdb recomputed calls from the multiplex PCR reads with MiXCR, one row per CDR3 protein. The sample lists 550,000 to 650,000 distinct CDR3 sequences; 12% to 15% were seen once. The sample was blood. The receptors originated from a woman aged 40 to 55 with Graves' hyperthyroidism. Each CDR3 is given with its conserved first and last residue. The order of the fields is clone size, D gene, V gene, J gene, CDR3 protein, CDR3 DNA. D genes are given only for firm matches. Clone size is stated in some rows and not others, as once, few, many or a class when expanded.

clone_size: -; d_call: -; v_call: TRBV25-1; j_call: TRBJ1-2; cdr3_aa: CASSDPMAGNYGYTF; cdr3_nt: TGTGCCAGCAGTGACCCCATGGCAGGCAACTATGGCTACACCTTC
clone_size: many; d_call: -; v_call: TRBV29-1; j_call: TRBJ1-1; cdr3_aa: CSVGSDASSQAFF; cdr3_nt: TGCAGCGTTGGCTCGGACGCCTCCTCACAAGCTTTCTTT
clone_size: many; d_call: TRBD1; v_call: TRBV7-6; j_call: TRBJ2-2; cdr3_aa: CASSSPGQANTGELFF; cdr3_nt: TGTGCCAGCAGCTCCCCGGGACAGGCGAACACCGGGGAGCTGTTTTTT
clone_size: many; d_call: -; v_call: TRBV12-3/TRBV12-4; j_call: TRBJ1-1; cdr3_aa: CASTPRGMGTEAFF; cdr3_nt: TGTGCCAGCACCCCCCGGGGTATGGGCACTGAAGCTTTCTTT
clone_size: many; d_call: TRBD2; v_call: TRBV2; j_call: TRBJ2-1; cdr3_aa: CASSETPTSGYNEQFF; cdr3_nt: TGTGCCAGCAGCGAAACCCCCACTAGCGGGTACAATGAGCAGTTCTTC
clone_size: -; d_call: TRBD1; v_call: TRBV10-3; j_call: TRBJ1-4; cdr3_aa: CAISPTGDGEKLFF; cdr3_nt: TGTGCCATCAGCCCCACAGGGGACGGTGAAAAACTGTTTTTT
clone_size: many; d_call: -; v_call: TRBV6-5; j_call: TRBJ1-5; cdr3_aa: CASSYLQGSNQPQHF; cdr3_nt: TGTGCCAGCAGTTATCTCCAGGGGAGCAATCAGCCCCAGCATTTT
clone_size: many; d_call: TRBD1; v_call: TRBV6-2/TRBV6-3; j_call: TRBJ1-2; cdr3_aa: CASREWGQVPGYTF; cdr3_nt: TGTGCCAGCAGAGAATGGGGACAGGTCCCTGGCTACACCTTC
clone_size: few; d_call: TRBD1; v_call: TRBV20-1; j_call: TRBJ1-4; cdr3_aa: CSARDGRGLGGKLFF; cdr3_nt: TGCAGTGCTAGAGATGGAAGGGGGCTAGGTGGAAAACTGTTTTTT
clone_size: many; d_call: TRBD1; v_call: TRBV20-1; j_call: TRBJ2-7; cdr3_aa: CSARDKWAGGIYEQYF; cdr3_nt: TGCAGTGCTAGAGATAAGTGGGCAGGGGGCATCTACGAGCAGTACTTC
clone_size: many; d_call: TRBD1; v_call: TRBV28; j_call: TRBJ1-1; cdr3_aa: CASSPGQGIPEAFF; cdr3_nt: TGTGCCAGCAGTCCGGGACAGGGGATCCCTGAAGCTTTCTTT
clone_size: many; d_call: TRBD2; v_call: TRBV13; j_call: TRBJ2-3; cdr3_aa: CASSNRRLAGEATDTQYF; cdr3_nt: TGTGCCAGCAGCAACCGCCGACTAGCGGGAGAGGCCACAGATACGCAGTATTTT
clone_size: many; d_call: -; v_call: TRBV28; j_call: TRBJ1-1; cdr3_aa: CASSLLGFGTEAFF; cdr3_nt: TGTGCCAGCAGTTTATTGGGATTCGGGACTGAAGCTTTCTTT